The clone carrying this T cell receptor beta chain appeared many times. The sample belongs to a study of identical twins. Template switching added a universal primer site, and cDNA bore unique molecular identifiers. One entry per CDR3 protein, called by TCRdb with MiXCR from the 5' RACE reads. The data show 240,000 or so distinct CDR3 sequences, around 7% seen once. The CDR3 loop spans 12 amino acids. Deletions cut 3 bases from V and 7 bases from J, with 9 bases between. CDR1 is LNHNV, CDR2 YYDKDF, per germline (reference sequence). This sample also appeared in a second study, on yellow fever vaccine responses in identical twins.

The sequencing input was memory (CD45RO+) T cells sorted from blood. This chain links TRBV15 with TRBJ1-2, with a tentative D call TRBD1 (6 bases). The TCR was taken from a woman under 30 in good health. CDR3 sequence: CATSSTGIGYTF. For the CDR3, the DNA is TGTGCCACCAGCAGTACAGGGATTGGCTACACCTTC.